Each of the 2 T cell receptor beta chains below was sequenced from the same sample in a study of blood T cell repertoires in COVID-19. Data came from immunoSEQ multiplex PCR; TCRdb stores just in-frame clones and leaves some out. There are around 46,000 clones in the sample; roughly 83% occur only once, and roughly three fifths lies in the top ten. Sequenced material: peripheral blood. The receptors were sampled from a man aged 65-85 years with acute or convalescent COVID-19.

The chain is built from TRBV5-4 and TRBJ2-7; 9 nucleotides match TRBD1. Trimming cost V 4 bases and J 0 bases; bases outside gene matches: 5. Looked up from germline, CDR1 is SGHNT and CDR2 is YYREEE (reference sequence). The CDR3 has 15 residues. The DNA for the CDR3 is TGTGCCAGCAGCCACGGACAGGGGAGCTCCTACGAGCAGTACTTC. Its protein is CASSHGQGSSYEQYF.

A few counts support this clone. V and J are TRBV28 and TRBJ1-2; unclear D gene. The CDR3 contains 16 residues. Germline loops: CDR1 MDHEN, CDR2 SYDVKM. V lost 4 bases, J lost 0 bases, and 15 bases lay in between. Here the CDR3 reads CASSSLSPAANYGYTF. The CDR3 region has the DNA TGTGCCAGCAGTTCCCTCAGCCCCGCGGCTAACTATGGCTACACCTTC.